The 15 T cell receptor beta chains listed next were all sequenced from one sample in a study of shared T cell receptors in the human thymus. Data came from immunoSEQ multiplex PCR; TCRdb stores just in-frame clones and leaves some out. The table records approximately 660,000 clones, over 75% of them present only once. A further study also used this sample, focusing on human thymus T cells.

Sequencing was carried out using thymocytes. The receptors originated from a boy in the first two years of life with a congenital heart defect.

The CDR3 loop reads CASSPRGGPVYEQYF. In DNA form, the CDR3 reads TGTGCCAGCAGTCCTAGAGGAGGGCCGGTCTACGAGCAGTACTTC. This chain uses TRBV9 with TRBJ2-7; D possibly corresponds to TRBD2 (6 bases). The germline CDR1 and CDR2 sequences are SGDLS and YYNGEE. Trimming cost V 5 bases and J 3 bases, with 18 bases left between them. The CDR3 contains 15 residues. Full variable domain (remainder filled in from reference TRBV9 and TRBJ2-7): DSGVTQTPKHLITATGQRVTLRCSPRSGDLSVYWYQQSLDQGLQFLIQYYNGEERAKGNILERFSAQQFPDLHSELNLSSLELGDSALYFCASSPRGGPVYEQYFGPGTRLTVT.

The chain has TRBV6-1 and TRBJ2-7; 9 nucleotides match TRBD1. The CDR3 extends over 15 amino acids. Losses at the gene ends were 6 bases for V and 7 bases for J; bases not matched to a gene: 13. CDR1 and CDR2 from the germline V gene are MNHNS and SASEGT. CDR3 coding DNA: TGTGCCAGCAGGGGGGACAGGGTGGGGGAGAGGGAGCAGTACTTC. Protein sequence: CASRGDRVGEREQYF.

The chain links TRBV6-1 to TRBJ2-7, with D possibly matching TRBD1 (5 bases). The germline V gene has CDR1 MNHNS and CDR2 SASEGT. V shed 0 bases and J shed 0 bases, with 12 bases lying between them. There are 16 residues in the CDR3. The CDR3 bases are TGTGCCAGCAGTGAAGCGGGAACAGGCCACTCCTACGAGCAGTACTTC. This sequence encodes CASSEAGTGHSYEQYF.

The rearrangement uses TRBV9 and TRBJ2-7; D perhaps matches TRBD2 (5 bases). Germline CDR1 reads SGDLS; CDR2 reads YYNGEE. Between the trimmed V and J ends, which lost 0 bases and 2 bases, there was a span of 15 bases. This CDR3 contains 16 residues. The CDR3 spells CASSVVASPEPYEQYF. The CDR3 coding sequence is TGTGCCAGCAGCGTAGTGGCTAGCCCGGAGCCCTACGAGCAGTACTTC.

The chain couples TRBV4-2 to TRBJ2-6; 8 bases are shared with TRBD2. V lost 2 bases to trimming and J lost 4 bases; unmatched junction nucleotides: 10. The CDR3 has 18 amino acids. Germline V CDR1 and CDR2: LGHNA, YNFKEQ. CDR3 sequence reads: CASSQPDGGRWGANVLTF. The CDR3 coding sequence is TGTGCCAGCAGCCAACCGGATGGCGGGAGGTGGGGGGCCAACGTCCTGACTTTC.

The chain links TRBV7-9 to TRBJ2-3; TRBD2 agrees at 8 bases. The ends lost 5 bases at V and 2 bases at J; junction bases unmatched: 9. The CDR3 length is 16 residues. Germline CDR1 reads SEHNR; CDR2 reads FQNEAQ (reference sequence). The CDR3 loop is CASSRRASGYTDTQYF. The CDR3 bases are TGTGCCAGCAGCCGCCGGGCTAGCGGGTACACAGATACGCAGTATTTT.

V usage is TRBV14 and J usage is TRBJ2-3; a possible D gene is TRBD2 (6 bases). The CDR3 has 15 amino acids. Trimming took 6 bases from V and 9 from J, leaving 22 bases between them. Germline CDR1 reads SGHDN; CDR2 reads FVKESK. The CDR3 loop reads CASSLGGPQGWTQYF. The CDR3 nucleotides read TGTGCCAGCAGTTTGGGGGGACCCCAAGGTTGGACGCAGTATTTT.

Note on this clone: Other DNA sequences in the sample encode the same CDR3. This rearrangement joins TRBV19 to TRBJ2-7; D perhaps matches TRBD2 (5 bases). CDR3 length: 12 residues. Germline V gene lookup returns CDR1 LNHDA and CDR2 SQIVND (reference sequence). Trimming left V 4 bases short and J 3 bases short, with 7 bases between. CDR3 in amino acids: CASSSRGYEQYF. The CDR3 DNA follows: TGTGCCAGTAGTAGTCGGGGCTACGAGCAGTACTTC.

V gene TRBV30 combines with J gene TRBJ2-7; tentative D call: TRBD2 (5 bases). Germline CDR1 GTSNPN, CDR2 SVGIG (reference sequence). The V and J ends lost 0 bases and 4 bases respectively, with 10 bases between them. This CDR3 spans 13 amino acids. CDR3 nucleotides: TGTGCCTGGAGTGTACGATCGGGGTACGAGCAGTACTTC. Its translation is CAWSVRSGYEQYF.

The chain links TRBV18 to TRBJ2-2, with 10 bases identical to TRBD1. The trim removed 0 bases at V and 4 bases at J, leaving 5 bases unmatched. CDR1 is KGHSH and CDR2 is LQKENI in the germline V gene. This CDR3 is built from 17 residues. CDR3 sequence (DNA): TGTGCCAGCTCACCACCTGCTTGGACAGGGGGCACCGGGGAGCTGTTTTTT. It encodes CASSPPAWTGGTGELFF. The whole variable domain, remainder taken from reference TRBV18 and TRBJ2-2, is NAGVMQNPRHLVRRRGQEARLRCSPMKGHSHVYWYRQLPEEGLKFMVYLQKENIIDESGMPKERFSAEFPKEGPSILRIQQVVRGDSAAYFCASSPPAWTGGTGELFFGEGSRLTVL.

The rearrangement links TRBV28 to TRBJ1-5; TRBD1 is a possible D gene (6 bases). Germline assignment: CDR1 MDHEN and CDR2 SYDVKM. This CDR3 region has 14 residues. V was shortened by 7 bases and J by 8 bases, with 18 bases between the two germline ends. CDR3 in DNA: TGTGCCAGCAACGCCCCAGGGGATTTCAAGCCCCAGCATTTT. Protein: CASNAPGDFKPQHF.

The V gene is TRBV4-2, the J gene TRBJ2-7, with D tentatively TRBD1 (5 bases). V lost 0 bases to trimming and J lost 2 bases, with 14 bases between them. Germline assignment: CDR1 LGHNA and CDR2 YNFKEQ. The CDR3 is 16 residues long. This chain's CDR3 is CASSQEIQGGPYEQYF. CDR3 DNA sequence: TGTGCCAGCAGCCAAGAAATCCAGGGTGGACCCTACGAGCAGTACTTC.

This chain joins TRBV5-1 and TRBJ1-2, with TRBD1 as a possible D gene (5 bases). The germline V gene encodes CDR1 SGHRS and CDR2 YFSETQ. CDR3 length equals 12 residues. Trimming stripped 1 base from V and 6 bases from J, with 7 bases between. The CDR3 DNA is TGCGCCAGCAGCTTGTTAGGGGATGGCTACACCTTC. As protein: CASSLLGDGYTF.

The V and J genes are TRBV12-5 and TRBJ2-5; TRBD2 agrees at 7 bases. The germline CDR1 and CDR2 sequences are LGHNT and FRNRAP. With 7 bases clipped from V and 3 bases from J, the junction kept 8 bases outside the gene matches. The CDR3 spans 14 residues. The CDR3 DNA reads TGTGCTAGTGCCGCGCGCGGGAGTAAAGAGACCCAGTACTTC. Its protein is CASAARGSKETQYF.

The rearrangement joins TRBV6-4 to TRBJ2-1; 8 bases agree with TRBD1. Trimming took 6 bases from V and 0 from J; bases not matched to a gene: 4. Per the germline V gene, CDR1 is MRHNA and CDR2 is SNTAGT. The CDR3 contains 15 residues. CDR3 sequence: CASSPGQGSYNEQFF. The CDR3 coding sequence is TGTGCCAGCAGCCCTGGACAGGGCTCCTACAATGAGCAGTTCTTC.